The 32 T cell receptor beta chains below were found in one sample sequenced in a study of blood T cells in healthy people across ages. A second PCR, run for roughly 7 to 11 cycles, used a sample-barcoded 5' primer plus a J-beta primer mix. Each CDR3 protein gets one entry after TCRdb re-called the 5' RACE reads with MiXCR. The profile shows hundreds of thousands of distinct CDR3 sequences, over 40% of them singletons. Input material: blood. Every receptor here comes from a woman older than 75 in good health.

The chain couples TRBV6-6 to TRBJ1-5; D unresolved. The length of the CDR3 is 15 residues. V lost 6 bases and J 4 bases, leaving 16 bases between the germline ends. From germline, CDR1 is MNHNY and CDR2 SVGAGI (reference sequence). CDR3 DNA: TGTGCCAGCAGGGGTAGAACAGCCTATAATCAGCCCCAGCATTTT. Protein product: CASRGRTAYNQPQHF.

Note on this clonotype: Being one base from a much bigger clone, this may be a read error. DNA of the CDR3: TGTGCCAGCAGCTTAGAACACACCAAGTACGAGCAGTACTTC. Translation: CASSLEHTKYEQYF. The chain couples TRBV7-9 to TRBJ2-5; D is unclear. The J call may be faulty, since TRBJ2-7 better matches the DNA end. The length of the CDR3 is 14 residues. The V gene's germline CDR1 is SEHNR and CDR2 FQNEAQ (reference sequence).

Details on this clonotype: It may be a read error: a sequence one base away is much more abundant. The genes are TRBV29-1 and TRBJ1-1, with 8 bases matching TRBD1. Per the germline V gene, CDR1 is SQVTM and CDR2 is ANQGSEA. V dropped 6 bases and J dropped 4; count of bases not matched to a gene: 1. The CDR3 sequence is 11 residues long. The CDR3 protein is CSVGQATEAFF. CDR3 in DNA: TGCAGCGTGGGACAGGCCACTGAAGCTTTCTTT.

This chain links TRBV24-1 with TRBJ2-3, with 13 bases fitting TRBD2. Germline CDR1 KGHDR, CDR2 SFDVKD. The CDR3 has 17 amino acids. V dropped 4 bases and J dropped 3; count of bases not matched to a gene: 6. In DNA form, the CDR3 reads TGTGCCACCAGTGACCCACTAGCGGGAGGGATTACAGATACGCAGTATTTT. This gives the protein CATSDPLAGGITDTQYF.

This clonotype was counted many times. The chain joins TRBV27 to TRBJ2-7, with 7 bases fitting TRBD2. CDR3 size: 14 residues. Per the germline V gene, CDR1 is MNHEY and CDR2 is SMNVEV (reference sequence). With V trimmed by 4 bases and J by 3 bases, 6 bases remained unmatched. The CDR3 nucleotides read TGTGCCAGCAGTTCTCTTGGCGGGAGCTACGAGCAGTACTTC. It is translated as CASSSLGGSYEQYF.

The table lists this clonotype with many counts. CDR3: CASSQVKSGPNEQFF. The CDR3 nucleotides read TGTGCCAGCAGCCAAGTTAAATCCGGTCCCAATGAGCAGTTCTTC. The chain is built from TRBV14 and TRBJ2-1; no clear D. Trimming took off 1 base at V and 6 bases at J, with 13 bases between the two ends. The CDR3 length is 15 residues. From germline, CDR1 is SGHDN and CDR2 FVKESK.

V and J are TRBV6-1 and TRBJ2-7, with 10 bases that match TRBD1. V lost 3 bases, J lost 4 bases, and 6 bases stayed unmatched. CDR1 and CDR2 (germline): MNHNS, SASEGT. The CDR3 consists of 15 residues. DNA of the CDR3: TGTGCCAGCAGTGAGGAGCCGGGACAGGGGTACGAGCAGTACTTC. Residues: CASSEEPGQGYEQYF.

The CDR3 is CASSQDAGTGGGPQHF. The CDR3 coding sequence is TGCGCCAGCAGCCAAGATGCCGGGACAGGGGGAGGGCCCCAGCATTTT. The chain carries TRBV4-3 and TRBJ1-5, with 11 bases fitting TRBD1. Germline V lookup: CDR1 LGHNA, CDR2 YSLEER. This CDR3 contains 16 residues. V was clipped by 0 bases and J by 9 bases; unmatched bases: 7.

On this clonotype: This could be a read error, since a much larger clone is one nucleotide away. The V gene is TRBV20-1, the J gene TRBJ2-1, with 8 bases aligning to TRBD2. This CDR3 region has 14 residues. Looked up from germline, CDR1 is DFQATT and CDR2 is SNEGSKA (reference sequence). The V gene end was trimmed by 3 bases and the J gene end by 7 bases; junction bases not matched to a gene: 8. The CDR3 reads CSASGGLVRNEQFF. Here the CDR3 DNA reads TGCAGTGCTAGTGGGGGACTAGTAAGGAATGAGCAGTTCTTC.

This clonotype was observed a few times. DNA of the CDR3: TGTGCCAGCAGCTCACGGACAGATGACACTGAAGCTTTCTTT. Translation: CASSSRTDDTEAFF. The rearrangement uses TRBV7-3 and TRBJ1-1; D possibly corresponds to TRBD1 (6 bases). V was clipped by 4 bases and J by 3 bases, with 12 bases between them. Germline V gene lookup returns CDR1 SGHTA and CDR2 FQGTGA. The CDR3 runs 14 residues.

The table lists this clonotype with many counts. The chain links TRBV28 to TRBJ2-5; no definite D call. Germline V CDR1 and CDR2: MDHEN, SYDVKM. V was cut by 4 bases and J by 1 base, with 4 bases left in between. This CDR3 region has 12 residues. CDR3 protein: CASSSIQETQYF. The CDR3 nucleotides are TGTGCCAGCAGTTCCATCCAAGAGACCCAGTACTTC.

The J gene is TRBJ2-7, the V gene TRBV18, with 8 bases aligning to TRBD1. The CDR3 extends over 17 amino acids. J gave up 0 bases and V 0 bases, and 7 bases lay outside the gene matches. Germline loops: CDR1 KGHSH, CDR2 LQKENI. The CDR3 nucleotides are TGTGCCAGCTCACCACCGTTTTTGGGACAGGACTCCTACGAGCAGTACTTC. It specifies CASSPPFLGQDSYEQYF. Combining the CDR3 with reference TRBV18 and TRBJ2-7 gives the whole variable domain NAGVMQNPRHLVRRRGQEARLRCSPMKGHSHVYWYRQLPEEGLKFMVYLQKENIIDESGMPKERFSAEFPKEGPSILRIQQVVRGDSAAYFCASSPPFLGQDSYEQYFGPGTRLTVT.

This clonotype was picked up many times. V usage is TRBV9 and J usage is TRBJ2-7, with TRBD2 identical over 10 bases. The germline CDR1 and CDR2 sequences are SGDLS and YYNGEE. The CDR3 spans 16 residues. V was clipped by 4 bases and J by 0 bases; unmatched bases: 7. Here the CDR3 reads CASSKHGTSASYEQYF. CDR3 nucleotides: TGTGCCAGCAGCAAACACGGGACTAGCGCCTCCTACGAGCAGTACTTC.

In this sample, this clonotype turned up a few times. V gene TRBV18 combines with J gene TRBJ2-5; D not certain. This CDR3 is built from 17 residues. V was pared by 3 bases and J by 0 bases, with 17 bases between. Per the germline V gene, CDR1 is KGHSH and CDR2 is LQKENI. The chain's CDR3 is CASSPSKGRLYQETQYF. DNA for the CDR3: TGTGCCAGCTCACCTTCCAAAGGACGGTTGTACCAAGAGACCCAGTACTTC.

The sample holds one count of this clonotype. Being one base from a much bigger clone, this may be a read error. The V call is TRBV7-8, the J call TRBJ2-5; D remains unclear. With 5 bases removed from V and 11 bases from J, the gap between germline ends came to 12 bases. CDR3 length: 11 residues. Germline CDR1 reads SGHVS; CDR2 reads FQNEAQ. CDR3 DNA: TGTGCCAGCAGCCACCAAAATGAGCAGTACTTC. Encoded protein: CASSHQNEQYF.

The chain combines TRBV12-3 or TRBV12-4 with TRBJ1-5; 7 bases are a match to TRBD1. The CDR3 is made up of 15 amino acids. Losses at the gene ends were 2 bases for V and 8 bases for J; bases not matched to a gene: 9. CDR3 in amino acids: CASSLSQGFREPQHF. The DNA for the CDR3 is TGTGCCAGCAGTTTATCACAGGGGTTCAGGGAGCCCCAGCATTTT.

The rearrangement links TRBV7-9 to TRBJ2-3; TRBD1 aligns across 7 bases. Trimming at V came to 4 bases and at J to 0 bases, leaving 7 bases not matched to a gene. The CDR3 has 16 residues. The germline V gene has CDR1 SEHNR and CDR2 FQNEAQ (reference sequence). The CDR3 sequence is CASSSWQDRSTDTQYF. CDR3 bases: TGTGCCAGCAGCTCTTGGCAGGACAGGAGCACAGATACGCAGTATTTT.

This clonotype has a single count. The rearrangement joins TRBV12-3 or TRBV12-4 to TRBJ2-7; D remains unclear. CDR3 size: 16 residues. Deletions cut 6 bases from V and 12 bases from J, with 30 bases between. The CDR3 region has the DNA TGTGCCAGCAGAGACGGGTGGGCCGGGCAATTTAGGACCCGGTACTTC. Encoded protein: CASRDGWAGQFRTRYF.

This chain links TRBV18 with TRBJ1-1; unclear D gene. Deletions cut 2 bases from V and 6 bases from J, with 16 bases between. Germline CDR1 is KGHSH and CDR2 is LQKENI. The CDR3 contains 15 residues. This CDR3 is CASSPMGGLDAEAFF. The CDR3 DNA reads as TGTGCCAGCTCACCAATGGGCGGGTTAGACGCTGAAGCTTTCTTT.

This clonotype has only a few counts. This chain connects TRBV29-1 to TRBJ2-7; 7 bases align to TRBD1. Germline CDR1 SQVTM, CDR2 ANQGSEA. Unmatched junction bases numbered 9, after V lost 5 bases and J lost 2 bases. This CDR3 spans 14 amino acids. The CDR3 DNA follows: TGCAGCGTTACAACAAGGGGGCTCACCTACGAGCAGTACTTC. This translates into CSVTTRGLTYEQYF.

This chain links TRBV20-1 with TRBJ1-2, with 8 bases identical to TRBD1. Losses at the gene ends were 5 bases for V and 6 bases for J; bases not matched to a gene: 8. The CDR3 contains 13 residues. Germline loops: CDR1 DFQATT, CDR2 SNEGSKA (reference sequence). The CDR3 region is CSAADREYNGYTF. In DNA form, the CDR3 reads TGCAGTGCTGCGGACAGGGAGTATAATGGCTACACCTTC.

The chain joins TRBV5-1 to TRBJ2-1, with D unresolved. Germline V gene data show CDR1 as SGHRS and CDR2 as YFSETQ. V was trimmed by 2 bases and J by 6 bases, leaving 12 bases between them. This CDR3 contains 14 residues. In nucleotides, the CDR3 is TGCGCCAGCAGCTTTACAGCGAGGAGCAATGAGCAGTTCTTC. Amino acids: CASSFTARSNEQFF. The variable domain in full, completed from reference TRBV5-1 and TRBJ2-1, reads KAGVTQTPRYLIKTRGQQVTLSCSPISGHRSVSWYQQTPGQGLQFLFEYFSETQRNKGNFPGRFSGRQFSNSRSEMNVSTLELGDSALYLCASSFTARSNEQFFGPGTRLTVL.

V and J are TRBV30 and TRBJ1-2, with a tentative D call TRBD1 (5 bases). Trimming removed 1 base from V and 3 bases from J, with 15 bases in between. The CDR3 has 15 residues. The V gene's germline CDR1 is GTSNPN and CDR2 SVGIG (reference sequence). The CDR3 bases are TGTGCCTGGAGTGCCGGGGCCTCGGTGGACTATGGCTACACCTTC. Amino acids: CAWSAGASVDYGYTF.

This clonotype was seen repeatedly, ten times or more. The V and J genes are TRBV20-1 and TRBJ2-3; D assignment may be TRBD1 or TRBD2 (6 bases each). With 4 bases removed from V and 3 bases from J, the gap between germline ends came to 14 bases. CDR3 size: 14 residues. Germline V CDR1 and CDR2: DFQATT, SNEGSKA (reference sequence). The CDR3 bases are TGCAGTGCTAATGTGGGGGCGGGGACAGATACGCAGTATTTT. This sequence encodes CSANVGAGTDTQYF.

This clonotype was found many times. The chain combines TRBV7-2 with TRBJ2-1; D ambiguous. The V end was cut by 5 bases, the J end by 7 bases, with 18 bases between. In germline, CDR1 is SGHTA, CDR2 FQGNSA. The CDR3 has 15 residues. CDR3 nucleotide sequence: TGTGCCAGCAGCCCTTTAGAGTCGGCGCGGAATGAGCAGTTCTTC. Translated, it gives CASSPLESARNEQFF. Based on the CDR3 plus reference TRBV7-2 and TRBJ2-1, the full variable domain is GAGVSQSPSNKVTEKGKDVELRCDPISGHTALYWYRQSLGQGLEFLIYFQGNSAPDKSGLPSDRFSAERTGGSVSTLTIQRTQQEDSAVYLCASSPLESARNEQFFGPGTRLTVL.

The chain carries TRBV20-1 and TRBJ2-7; D ambiguous. Trimming removed 5 bases from V and 3 bases from J, with 17 bases in between. Germline-derived CDR1 and CDR2 are DFQATT and SNEGSKA (reference sequence). The CDR3 runs 14 residues. CDR3 DNA sequence: TGCAGTGCTCACCCAGCCAGTGGGCTCTACGAGCAGTACTTC. Its protein is CSAHPASGLYEQYF.

The chain is built from TRBV28 and TRBJ2-7, with 7 bases aligning to TRBD1. The length of the CDR3 is 15 residues. Germline CDR1 is MDHEN and CDR2 is SYDVKM. V trimming: 4 bases; J trimming: 6 bases; junction bases outside the gene matches: 12. CDR3 nucleotide sequence: TGTGCCAGCAGTTCTCTCTCGACAGGGTCAAGCGAGCAGTACTTC. It yields the protein CASSSLSTGSSEQYF.

At least ten counts were recorded for this clonotype. The CDR3 bases are TGCAGTGCTAGAGATAGGGCAGGGGGAGGCTACACCTTC. It yields the protein CSARDRAGGGYTF. The chain links TRBV20-1 to TRBJ1-2; the match to TRBD1 covers 7 bases. With V trimmed by 0 bases and J by 8 bases, 6 bases remained unmatched. In germline, CDR1 is DFQATT, CDR2 SNEGSKA (reference sequence). The CDR3 is 13 amino acids.

In the case of this clonotype: A much larger clonotype is one base distant, so this may be a read error. The rearrangement joins TRBV28 to TRBJ2-7; possible D gene TRBD1, 5 bases. This CDR3 has 13 amino acids. Germline V lookup: CDR1 MDHEN, CDR2 SYDVKM. The V end was cut by 4 bases, the J end by 2 bases, with 9 bases between. The CDR3 sequence is CASSCQGTYEQYF. CDR3 coding DNA: TGTGCCAGCAGTTGCCAGGGAACCTACGAGCAGTACTTC. The full variable domain, in which reference TRBV28 and TRBJ2-7 provide the parts outside the CDR3, is DVKVTQSSRYLVKRTGEKVFLECVQDMDHENMFWYRQDPGLGLRLIYFSYDVKMKEKGDIPEGYSVSREKKERFSLILESASTNQTSMYLCASSCQGTYEQYFGPGTRLTVT.

This clonotype showed up just once. A much larger clone differs from this one at a single base, so this may be a read error. The J gene is TRBJ2-1, the V gene TRBV20-1; 8 bases match TRBD2. Germline CDR1 DFQATT, CDR2 SNEGSKA (reference sequence). The CDR3 loop spans 12 amino acids. The CDR3 DNA follows: TGCAGGGCTAGAGCGGGAGTTGATGAGCAGTTCTTC. Its translation is CRARAGVDEQFF.

A remark on this clonotype: Since a much larger clone is just one base distant, this may be a read error. The J gene is TRBJ2-1, the V gene TRBV5-5; 10 nucleotides line up with TRBD2. The germline V gene has CDR1 SGHKS and CDR2 YYEKEE (reference sequence). There are 15 residues in the CDR3. After removal of 4 bases from V and 10 bases from J, the junction contained 11 bases not matched to a gene. The CDR3 region has the DNA TGTGCCAGCAGCACCGGACTAGCGGCAATCTACGAGCAGTTCTTC. It codes for CASSTGLAAIYEQFF. The full variable domain, completed using reference TRBV5-5 and TRBJ2-1, is DAGVTQSPTHLIKTRGQQVTLRCSPISGHKSVSWYQQVLGQGPQFIFQYYEKEERGRGNFPDRFSARQFPNYSSELNVNALLLGDSALYLCASSTGLAAIYEQFFGPGTRLTVL.

J is TRBJ1-6 and V is TRBV6-1; tentatively, D is TRBD1 (5 bases). In germline, CDR1 is MNHNS, CDR2 SASEGT. The length of the CDR3 is 15 residues. V dropped 1 base and J dropped 6 bases, with 10 bases sitting between them. CDR3 DNA sequence: TGTGCCAGCAGTGAAGATCCGGGGGGTAATTCACCCCTCCACTTT. It is translated as CASSEDPGGNSPLHF.